This T cell receptor (beta chain) was observed in a study of cytomegalovirus exposure and HLA in healthy donors. Study-level results: For presence/absence analyses, sequencing depth was assumed to be roughly uniform across donors. The authors enumerated 180 or so TCR beta chains as linked to cytomegalovirus. A later analysis appeared to link common viral pathogens to several of the most significant clusters.

The PCR had 60 Vbeta and 13 Jbeta primers. Here immunoSEQ multiplex PCR was the method, and the copy in TCRdb shows in-frame clones only, minus some. The sample has roughly 130,000 clones, 75% to 85% seen once. Per the germline V gene, CDR1 is MNHNY and CDR2 is SVGAGI (reference sequence). Trimming stripped 3 bases from V and 6 bases from J, with 12 bases between. The CDR3 loop spans 14 amino acids. With regard to this clone: Its cognate antigen is unknown.

This sequence was found in a man under 40 in good health and CMV-seronegative. The J gene is TRBJ1-5, the V gene TRBV6-6; a possible D gene is TRBD1 (6 bases). The sample taken for sequencing was PBMCs. This chain's CDR3 is CASSYGQGSQPQHF. For the CDR3, the DNA is TGTGCCAGCAGTTATGGGCAGGGGAGTCAGCCCCAGCATTTT.